What follows is one T cell receptor (beta chain) and its context. Its matching antigen is unknown. The CDR3 has 13 residues. Germline CDR1 SQVTM, CDR2 ANQGSEA. The sample comes from a study of T cell responses to AZD1222 COVID-19 vaccine. At the level of the study: Researchers grouped second doses given at about 4 or about 12 weeks into one pool.

Study results and limitations: Increases in Spike-specific TCR breadth and depth were seen after two AZD1222 doses.

Here immunoSEQ multiplex PCR was the method, and the copy in TCRdb shows in-frame clones only, minus some. The repertoire includes some 86,000 clones, around 90% of them detected once, and 5% to 5.5% sits in the top ten. The specimen was peripheral blood, collected on day 0 of AZD1222 vaccination. This chain connects TRBV29-1 to TRBJ2-7; the match to TRBD1 covers 7 bases. This receptor was obtained from an adult in good health. In DNA form, the CDR3 reads TGCAGTGCCGTTGGACAGGAATACTACGAGCAGTACTTC. Translation gives CSAVGQEYYEQYF.